The rows below give T cell receptor beta chains drawn from one sample of a study of blood T cell repertoires in COVID-19. Only in-frame clones appear in the TCRdb table, and some are missing; sequencing was by immunoSEQ multiplex PCR. The sample includes about 7,200 clones, nearly 90% of them seen just once. Sequenced material: peripheral blood. These receptors came from a human donor in a cohort sampled during active COVID-19. The donor label of this sample is uncertain. Each CDR3 is given with its conserved first and last residue. A D gene is named only where the DNA matches it firmly. The size of a clone is reported for some rows only, either as once, few or many, or as a class for expanded clones.

CDR3 DNA	CDR3 protein	clone size	CDR3 length	D gene	V gene	J gene
TGTGCCAGCAGCCAAGTCAGGGATTTGTACCAAGAGACCCAGTACTTC	CASSQVRDLYQETQYF	.	16	.	TRBV3-1/TRBV3-2	TRBJ2-5
TGTGCCAGCAGCATTGGACAGGGAGAAGGTGGCTACACCTTC	CASSIGQGEGGYTF	.	14	TRBD1	TRBV9	TRBJ1-2
TGCAGTGCCGGACAGTACAATGAGCAGTTCTTC	CSAGQYNEQFF	once	11	.	TRBV20-1	TRBJ2-1
TGTGCCAGCAGCTTAGCCGCCGGGACAGGGGCAAGACAGCCCCAGCATTTT	CASSLAAGTGARQPQHF	medium-sized	17	TRBD1	TRBV7-2	TRBJ1-5
TGTGCCAGCAATGGACAGCGGAGCTCTGGGGCCAACGTCCTGACTTTC	CASNGQRSSGANVLTF	.	16	.	TRBV5-4	TRBJ2-6
TGTGCCAGCAGCTTGGCGGTGGAGTTCGTGTCACCCCTCCACTTT	CASSLAVEFVSPLHF	.	15	.	TRBV7-8	TRBJ1-6
TGCAGTGCTAGTGGTCAGGGGGCGAGCTCCTACGAGCAGTACTTC	CSASGQGASSYEQYF	.	15	TRBD1	TRBV20-1	TRBJ2-7
TGTGCCAGCAGTGAAGGTGGGGGGAAAGAGACCCAGTACTTC	CASSEGGGKETQYF	.	14	.	TRBV6-1	TRBJ2-5
TGTGCCAGCAGCGTAGCTGGGGGGAACTCTGGAAACACCATATATTTT	CASSVAGGNSGNTIYF	.	16	.	TRBV9	TRBJ1-3
TGCGCCAGCAGTGGGACTAGCGCCGAGTGGGAGCAGTACTTC	CASSGTSAEWEQYF	.	14	TRBD2	TRBV4-1	TRBJ2-7
TGTGCCAGCACCCTGCGAAGCGGGGGCCCCGCCGAGCAGTACTTC	CASTLRSGGPAEQYF	once	15	TRBD2	TRBV11-2	TRBJ2-7
TGCGCCAGCAGCCAAGAGGGGACAGGGGGAAGGGAGACCCAGTACTTC	CASSQEGTGGRETQYF	.	16	TRBD1	TRBV4-1	TRBJ2-5